This T cell receptor beta chain was obtained from a study of Graves' ophthalmopathy and Graves' hyperthyroidism. Establishment of the diagnosis relied upon clinical symptoms, serum thyroxine, TRAb, thyroid ultrasound and orbital computed tomography. Study findings and constraints: Blood also carried most expanded thyroid clonotypes exceeding 0.001 frequency.

The table lists this clonotype with a few counts. What it recognizes is unknown. This CDR3 contains 14 residues. The germline V and J ends were trimmed by 6 bases and 1 base, with 12 bases remaining between them. In germline, CDR1 is MNHNS, CDR2 SASEGT. Transcripts of RNA were the source for amplifying TCR beta CDR3 regions. HTBI primers were used in a first-round RT-PCR, which preceded a second-round multiplex PCR. TCRdb ran MiXCR on the multiplex PCR reads and lists one entry per CDR3 protein. The sample has some 170,000 distinct CDR3 sequences; 39% are singletons. The clonotype originates from a man under 40 with Graves' ophthalmopathy. This chain links TRBV6-1 with TRBJ1-1, with D perhaps TRBD1 (5 bases). Sequencing was performed on peripheral blood. The CDR3 is CASSPSRENTEAFF. Here the CDR3 DNA reads TGTGCCAGCAGCCCAAGCAGGGAGAACACTGAAGCTTTCTTT.